This T cell receptor beta chain was captured in a study of OX40 agonist ivuxolimab in advanced cancers. Study context: In this trial design, patients received ivuxolimab intravenously at 0.01 to 10 mg/kg every 2 weeks. Prior therapy, whether anti-PD-1, anti-PD-L1 or anti-CTLA-4, was allowed, and 40% had some.

Germline V gives CDR1 MNHEY, CDR2 SMNVEV (reference sequence). V was pared by 3 bases and J by 4 bases, with 16 bases between. This CDR3 is 15 amino acids long. Prior autoimmune disease or systemic immunosuppression barred patients. Peripheral blood came from all dose cohorts at three timepoints. Using immunoSEQ multiplex PCR, the repertoire was profiled, and TCRdb retains in-frame clones only, with some absent. This sample carries some 28,000 clones, 90% of them seen once, and the ten largest clones take more than 20%. This receptor was obtained from an adult with an advanced solid tumor such as melanoma, head and neck, liver or kidney cancer. The chain couples TRBV27 to TRBJ2-7; D not certain. Sequenced material: CD4+ or CD8+ T cells sorted from blood, taken in a trial of the OX40 agonist ivuxolimab. The CDR3 sequence: CASSFSSTQTYEQYF. The DNA of the CDR3 is TGTGCCAGCAGTTTTTCGTCCACCCAAACTTACGAGCAGTACTTC.